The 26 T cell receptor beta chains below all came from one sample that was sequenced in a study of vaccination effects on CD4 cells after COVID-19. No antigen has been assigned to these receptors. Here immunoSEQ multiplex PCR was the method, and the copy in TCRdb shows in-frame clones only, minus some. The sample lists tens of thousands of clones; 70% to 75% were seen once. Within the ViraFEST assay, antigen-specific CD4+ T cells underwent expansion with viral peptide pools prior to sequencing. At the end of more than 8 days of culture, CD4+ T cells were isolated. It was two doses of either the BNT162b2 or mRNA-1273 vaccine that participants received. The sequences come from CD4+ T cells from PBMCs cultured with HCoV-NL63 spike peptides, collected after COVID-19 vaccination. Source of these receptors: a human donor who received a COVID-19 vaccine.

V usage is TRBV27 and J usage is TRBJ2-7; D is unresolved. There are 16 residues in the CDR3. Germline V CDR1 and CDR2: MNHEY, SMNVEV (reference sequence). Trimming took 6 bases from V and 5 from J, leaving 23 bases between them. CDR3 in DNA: TGTGCCAGCAGCCTCCTAGGGTCCTCGCCTTTTAACGAGCAGTACTTC. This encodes CASSLLGSSPFNEQYF.

The CDR3 sequence is CAISEWGQGNTGELFF. In DNA form, the CDR3 reads TGTGCCATCAGTGAGTGGGGACAGGGGAACACCGGGGAGCTGTTTTTT. The chain carries TRBV10-3 and TRBJ2-2, with 9 bases that match TRBD1. The CDR3 runs 16 residues. The junction had 1 base not matched to a gene; V was cut back by 1 base and J by 1 base. Germline assignment: CDR1 ENHRY and CDR2 SYGVKD.

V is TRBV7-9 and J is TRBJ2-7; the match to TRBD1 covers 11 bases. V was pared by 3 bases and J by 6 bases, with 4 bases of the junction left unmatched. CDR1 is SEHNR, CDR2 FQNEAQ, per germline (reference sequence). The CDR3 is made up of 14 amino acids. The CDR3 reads CASSFGDRGGEQYF. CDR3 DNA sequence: TGTGCCAGCAGCTTTGGGGACAGGGGGGGCGAGCAGTACTTC.

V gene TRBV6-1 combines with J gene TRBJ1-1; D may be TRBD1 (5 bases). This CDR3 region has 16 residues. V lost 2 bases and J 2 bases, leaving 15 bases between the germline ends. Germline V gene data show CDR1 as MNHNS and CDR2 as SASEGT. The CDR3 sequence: CASSEWAGRVNTEAFF. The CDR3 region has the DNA TGTGCCAGCAGTGAATGGGCAGGGAGGGTTAACACTGAAGCTTTCTTT.

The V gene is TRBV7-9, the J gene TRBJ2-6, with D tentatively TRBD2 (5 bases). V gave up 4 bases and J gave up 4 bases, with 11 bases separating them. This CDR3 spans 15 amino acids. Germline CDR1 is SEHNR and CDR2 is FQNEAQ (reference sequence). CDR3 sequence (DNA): TGTGCCAGCAGCTCATATTCGGGGGGGGCCAACGTCCTGACTTTC. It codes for CASSSYSGGANVLTF.

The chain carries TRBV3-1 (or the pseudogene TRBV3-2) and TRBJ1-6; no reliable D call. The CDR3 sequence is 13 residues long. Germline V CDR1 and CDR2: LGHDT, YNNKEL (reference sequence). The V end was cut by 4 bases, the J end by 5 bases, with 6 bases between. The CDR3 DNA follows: TGTGCCAGCAGCCCCGAACATAATTCACCCCTCCACTTT. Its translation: CASSPEHNSPLHF.

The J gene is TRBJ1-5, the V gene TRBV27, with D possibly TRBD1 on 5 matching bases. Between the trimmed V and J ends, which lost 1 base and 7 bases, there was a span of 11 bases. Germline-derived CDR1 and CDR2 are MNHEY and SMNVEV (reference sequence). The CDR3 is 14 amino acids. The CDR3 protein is CASSLLGVAQPQHF. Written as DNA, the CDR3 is TGTGCCAGCAGTTTATTAGGGGTCGCGCAGCCCCAGCATTTT.

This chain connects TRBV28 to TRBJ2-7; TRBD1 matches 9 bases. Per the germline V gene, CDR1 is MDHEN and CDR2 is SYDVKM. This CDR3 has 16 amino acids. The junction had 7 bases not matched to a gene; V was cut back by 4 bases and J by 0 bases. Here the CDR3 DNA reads TGTGCCAGCAGTTCGCCGGGGACAGGGAGCTCCTACGAGCAGTACTTC. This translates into CASSSPGTGSSYEQYF.

In DNA, the CDR3 is TGTGCCAGCAGCACCGGGACTAGCGGGGCCATTTCCTACAATGAGCAGTTCTTC. Residues: CASSTGTSGAISYNEQFF. The gene calls are TRBV6-2 or TRBV6-3 and TRBJ2-1; 13 positions match TRBD2. V shed 6 bases and J 1 base; nucleotides not matched to a gene: 9. CDR1 is MNHEY, CDR2 SVGEGT, per germline. The CDR3 is 18 residues long.

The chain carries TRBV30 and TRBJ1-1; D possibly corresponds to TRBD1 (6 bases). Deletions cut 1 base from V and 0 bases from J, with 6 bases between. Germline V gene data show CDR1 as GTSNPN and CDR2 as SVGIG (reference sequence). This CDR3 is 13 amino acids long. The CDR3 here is CAWSDRVNTEAFF. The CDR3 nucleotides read TGTGCCTGGAGTGACAGGGTGAACACTGAAGCTTTCTTT.

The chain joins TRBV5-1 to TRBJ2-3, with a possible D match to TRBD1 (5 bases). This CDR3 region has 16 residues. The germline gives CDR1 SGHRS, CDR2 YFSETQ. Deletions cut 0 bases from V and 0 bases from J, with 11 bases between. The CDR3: CASSLAGLPSTDTQYF. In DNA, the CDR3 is TGCGCCAGCAGCTTGGCAGGGTTACCTAGCACAGATACGCAGTATTTT.

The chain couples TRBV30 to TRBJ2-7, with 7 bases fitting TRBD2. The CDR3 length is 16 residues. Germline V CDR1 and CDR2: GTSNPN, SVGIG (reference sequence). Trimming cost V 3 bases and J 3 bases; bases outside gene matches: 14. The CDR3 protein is CAWSGFGEGGIYEQYF. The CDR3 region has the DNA TGTGCCTGGAGCGGTTTTGGGGAGGGAGGAATCTACGAGCAGTACTTC. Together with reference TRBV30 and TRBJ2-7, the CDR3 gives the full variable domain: SQTIHQWPATLVQPVGSPLSLECTVEGTSNPNLYWYRQAAGRGLQLLFYSVGIGQISSEVPQNLSASRPQDRQFILSSKKLLLSDSGFYLCAWSGFGEGGIYEQYFGPGTRLTVT.

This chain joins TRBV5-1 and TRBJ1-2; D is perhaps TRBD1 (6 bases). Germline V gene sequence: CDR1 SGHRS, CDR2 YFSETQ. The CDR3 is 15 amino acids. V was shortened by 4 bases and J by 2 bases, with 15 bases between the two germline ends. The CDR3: CASSLAGALNYGYTF. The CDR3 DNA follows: TGCGCCAGCAGCCTGGCAGGGGCACTGAACTATGGCTACACCTTC.

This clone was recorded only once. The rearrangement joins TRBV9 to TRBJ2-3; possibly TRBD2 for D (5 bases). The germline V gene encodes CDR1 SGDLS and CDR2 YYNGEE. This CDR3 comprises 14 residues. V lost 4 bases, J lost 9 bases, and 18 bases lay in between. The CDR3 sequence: CASSPRTDLGTQYF. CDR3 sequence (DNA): TGTGCCAGCAGCCCAAGGACTGACCTCGGCACGCAGTATTTT.

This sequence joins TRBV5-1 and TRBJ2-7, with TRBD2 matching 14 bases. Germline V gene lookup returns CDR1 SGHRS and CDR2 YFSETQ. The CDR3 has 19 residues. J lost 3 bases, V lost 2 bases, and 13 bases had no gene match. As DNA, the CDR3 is TGCGCCAGCAGCTTTAAGACTAGCGGGAGGGCCGTTTCGGTCTACGAGCAGTACTTC. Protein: CASSFKTSGRAVSVYEQYF. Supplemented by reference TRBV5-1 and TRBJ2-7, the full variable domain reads KAGVTQTPRYLIKTRGQQVTLSCSPISGHRSVSWYQQTPGQGLQFLFEYFSETQRNKGNFPGRFSGRQFSNSRSEMNVSTLELGDSALYLCASSFKTSGRAVSVYEQYFGPGTRLTVT.

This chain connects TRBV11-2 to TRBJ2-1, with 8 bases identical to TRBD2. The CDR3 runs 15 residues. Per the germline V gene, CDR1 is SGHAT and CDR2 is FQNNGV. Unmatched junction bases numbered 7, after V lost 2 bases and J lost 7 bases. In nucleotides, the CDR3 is TGTGCCAGCAGCTTACAAGCGGGAGTCGGGAATGAGCAGTTCTTC. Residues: CASSLQAGVGNEQFF.

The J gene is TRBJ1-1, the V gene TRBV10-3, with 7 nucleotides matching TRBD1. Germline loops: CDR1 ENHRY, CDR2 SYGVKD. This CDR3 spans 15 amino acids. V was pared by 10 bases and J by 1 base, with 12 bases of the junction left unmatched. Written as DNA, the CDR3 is TGTGCCACCATAGAAGGAGACAGGGCGAACACTGAAGCTTTCTTT. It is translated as CATIEGDRANTEAFF.

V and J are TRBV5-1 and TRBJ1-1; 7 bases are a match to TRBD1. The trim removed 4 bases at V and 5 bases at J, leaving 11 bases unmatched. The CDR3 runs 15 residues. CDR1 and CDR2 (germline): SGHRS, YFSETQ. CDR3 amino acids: CASSPGSGGATEAFF. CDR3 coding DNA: TGCGCCAGCAGCCCCGGTTCAGGGGGGGCTACTGAAGCTTTCTTT.

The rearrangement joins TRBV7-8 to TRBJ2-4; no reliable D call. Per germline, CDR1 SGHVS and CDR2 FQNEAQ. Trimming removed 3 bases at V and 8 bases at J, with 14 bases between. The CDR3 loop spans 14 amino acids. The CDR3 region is CASSFSWSSDIQYF. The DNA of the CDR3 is TGTGCCAGCAGCTTTTCGTGGTCTTCGGACATTCAGTACTTC.

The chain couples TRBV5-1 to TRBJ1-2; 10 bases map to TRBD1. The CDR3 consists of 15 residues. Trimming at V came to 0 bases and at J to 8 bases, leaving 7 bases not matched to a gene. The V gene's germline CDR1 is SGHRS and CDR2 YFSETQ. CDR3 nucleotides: TGCGCCAGCAGCTTGGACTCGGGACAGGGGTCGGGCTACACCTTC. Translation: CASSLDSGQGSGYTF. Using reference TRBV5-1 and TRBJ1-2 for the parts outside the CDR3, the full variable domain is KAGVTQTPRYLIKTRGQQVTLSCSPISGHRSVSWYQQTPGQGLQFLFEYFSETQRNKGNFPGRFSGRQFSNSRSEMNVSTLELGDSALYLCASSLDSGQGSGYTFGSGTRLTVV.

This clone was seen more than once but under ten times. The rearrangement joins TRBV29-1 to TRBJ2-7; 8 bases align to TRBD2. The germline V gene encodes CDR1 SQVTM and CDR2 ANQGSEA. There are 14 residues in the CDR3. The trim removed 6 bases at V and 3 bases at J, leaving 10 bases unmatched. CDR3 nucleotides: TGCAGCGTCCGCAAGGGTACTAGCGGCTACGAGCAGTACTTC. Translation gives CSVRKGTSGYEQYF.

The CDR3 is CASSFSGGRRVQPQHF. CDR3 nucleotides: TGTGCCAGCAGTTTTAGTGGGGGCCGACGTGTGCAGCCCCAGCATTTT. V is TRBV27 and J is TRBJ1-5; D might be TRBD1 (6 bases). V gave up 3 bases and J gave up 7 bases, with 19 bases separating them. The length of the CDR3 is 16 residues. The germline CDR1 and CDR2 sequences are MNHEY and SMNVEV (reference sequence).

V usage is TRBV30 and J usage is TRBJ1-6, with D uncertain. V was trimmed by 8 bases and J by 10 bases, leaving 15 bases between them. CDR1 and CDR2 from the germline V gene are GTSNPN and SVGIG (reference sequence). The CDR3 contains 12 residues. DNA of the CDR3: TGTGCCCGACGAGAGGCGGGGTCACCCCTCCACTTT. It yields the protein CARREAGSPLHF.

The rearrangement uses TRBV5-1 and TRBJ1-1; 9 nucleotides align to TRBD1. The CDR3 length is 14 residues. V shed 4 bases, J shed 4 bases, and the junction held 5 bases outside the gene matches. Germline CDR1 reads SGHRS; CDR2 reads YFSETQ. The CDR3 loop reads CASSPTGGRTEAFF. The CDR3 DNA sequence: TGCGCCAGCAGCCCGACAGGGGGACGCACTGAAGCTTTCTTT.

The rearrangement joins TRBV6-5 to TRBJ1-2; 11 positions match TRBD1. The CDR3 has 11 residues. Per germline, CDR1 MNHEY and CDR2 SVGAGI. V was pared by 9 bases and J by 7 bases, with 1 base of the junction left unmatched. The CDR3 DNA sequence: TGTGCCAGGGGACAGGGGGTTGGCTACACCTTC. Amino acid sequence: CARGQGVGYTF.

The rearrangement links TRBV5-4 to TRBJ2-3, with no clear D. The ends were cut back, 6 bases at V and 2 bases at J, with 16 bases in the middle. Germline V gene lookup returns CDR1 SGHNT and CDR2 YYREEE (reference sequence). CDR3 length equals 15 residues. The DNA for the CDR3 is TGTGCCAGCATGGAGAACCACCTACCCACAGATACGCAGTATTTT. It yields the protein CASMENHLPTDTQYF.